Below are 5 T cell receptor beta chains sequenced from a single sample in a study of T-cell memory formation after mild COVID-19 (dated by TCRdb to the early 2020s). The library was made by 5' RACE. The instrument given in TCRdb is Illumina NovaSeq 6000. Using fastp trimming at Q25 and MiXCR clonotype assembly, TCRdb reanalyzed the public sequencing data and kept in-frame beta chains. Each CDR3 protein appears once, grouped with its most common genes and DNA. The sample yields around 390,000 distinct CDR3 sequences; about 16% were counted once. The ten largest clones represent roughly 21% of the sample. The sample taken for sequencing was PBMCs or a T cell subset sorted from them (not recorded which). Source of these receptors: a man between 18 and 35 years old who had mild COVID-19 (a few samples of this study predate the infection). The sample titles of this study are shuffled in the database, so cell type and time point are left out; the donor was told from shared clones.

This clonotype was counted at least ten times. In DNA, the CDR3 is TGCAGTGCTGTGACGCACAGAGCGAATCAGCCCCAGCATTTT. Amino acids: CSAVTHRANQPQHF. The rearrangement uses TRBV20-1 and TRBJ1-5; no clear D gene. Trimming pared 5 bases from V and 4 bases from J, leaving 15 bases between. The germline V gene has CDR1 DFQATT and CDR2 SNEGSKA (reference sequence). The CDR3 sequence is 14 residues long.

This clonotype appeared a few times. The V gene is TRBV3-1, the J gene TRBJ1-5; D uncertain. CDR1 is LGHDT and CDR2 is YNNKEL in the germline V gene (reference sequence). V lost 0 bases and J lost 6, with 6 bases in between. The CDR3 has 13 residues. CDR3 DNA: TGTGCCAGCAGCCAAGATAACGGTCAGCCCCAGCATTTT. Amino acids: CASSQDNGQPQHF.

This clonotype has more than one count but fewer than ten. The chain has TRBV20-1 and TRBJ2-3; perhaps TRBD1 as D (6 bases). The V gene lost 3 bases and the J gene lost 9 bases, with 19 bases spanning the gap. CDR3 size: 14 residues. In germline, CDR1 is DFQATT, CDR2 SNEGSKA (reference sequence). CDR3 in DNA: TGCAGTGCTAGTTCAGGGGACAACACTGACACGCAGTATTTT. Amino acid sequence: CSASSGDNTDTQYF.

This clonotype has just a few counts. V is TRBV6-5 and J is TRBJ1-5, with 9 bases aligning to TRBD1. This CDR3 comprises 16 residues. CDR1 and CDR2 (germline): MNHEY, SVGAGI. Trimming cost V 4 bases and J 2 bases; bases outside gene matches: 6. The CDR3: CASSSRQGGGNQPQHF. The CDR3 DNA reads TGTGCCAGCAGTTCCCGACAGGGGGGAGGCAATCAGCCCCAGCATTTT.

A few counts support this clonotype. The J gene is TRBJ1-6, the V gene TRBV2, with D possibly TRBD1 on 5 matching bases. Germline V lookup: CDR1 SNHLY, CDR2 FYNNEI. CDR3 size: 17 residues. V lost 2 bases and J lost 7, with 18 bases in between. CDR3 protein: CASSEWGSGTANSPLHF. The CDR3 DNA reads TGTGCCAGCAGTGAATGGGGTTCGGGGACGGCGAATTCACCCCTCCACTTT.